The clone carrying this T cell receptor beta chain turned up a few times. The entry originates in a study of blood T cell repertoires in COVID-19. About the research overall: Samples came from the United States, Italy and Spain, spanning acute and convalescent COVID-19. The cDNA or gDNA used as material had been derived from T cells, B-cell-depleted T cells, or PBMCs.

TCRdb's copy holds only in-frame clones and misses some; the assay was immunoSEQ multiplex PCR. The data show 350,000 or so clones, with roughly 89% seen just once and about 7% held by the top ten. V was pared by 1 base and J by 3 bases, with 12 bases between. CDR3 length: 15 residues. Germline CDR1 is MNHNS and CDR2 is SASEGT. The chain recombines TRBV6-1 with TRBJ1-1; D is possibly TRBD1 (5 bases). This clonotype originated in a young man with active or convalescent COVID-19. Sequenced material: peripheral blood. The CDR3 region is CASSEGVREDTEAFF. CDR3 sequence (DNA): TGTGCCAGCAGTGAAGGGGTCAGGGAGGACACTGAAGCTTTCTTT.